These T cell receptor beta chains were read from a single sample in a study of blood T cell repertoires in COVID-19. Assay used: immunoSEQ multiplex PCR; TCRdb lists only in-frame clones, some missing. This sample has 95,000 to 120,000 clones, with more than 75% found just once. Source material: peripheral blood. The receptors come from a middle-aged woman with acute or convalescent COVID-19. Each CDR3 is given with its conserved first and last residue. The D gene is left open where the match is weak. The size of a clone is reported for some rows only, either as once, few or many, or as a class for expanded clones.

TRBD2	TRBV7-2	.	TRBJ2-1	CASSFAGTSGGYNEQFF	TGTGCCAGCAGCTTCGCAGGGACTAGCGGGGGTTACAATGAGCAGTTCTTC
TRBD2	TRBV10-1	.	TRBJ2-2	CASRLAGNTGELFF	TGCGCCAGCCGACTAGCGGGGAACACCGGGGAGCTGTTTTTT
TRBD2	TRBV5-1	.	TRBJ2-7	CASSYGRAGDSYEQYF	TGCGCCAGCAGTTACGGTCGAGCGGGGGACTCCTACGAGCAGTACTTC
.	TRBV14	.	TRBJ1-2	CASSQEVAGISGYTF	TGTGCCAGCAGCCAAGAGGTGGCAGGAATAAGTGGCTACACCTTC
TRBD1	TRBV5-1	few	TRBJ1-1	CASSFGKGAEGAFF	TGCGCCAGCAGCTTTGGAAAGGGGGCCGAGGGAGCTTTCTTT
.	TRBV3-1/TRBV3-2	once	TRBJ1-2	CASSQGTQGYTF	TGTGCCAGCAGCCAAGGGACTCAGGGCTACACCTTC
TRBD1	TRBV5-6	.	TRBJ1-4	CASSLADRGPTNEKLFF	TGTGCCAGCAGCTTGGCAGACAGGGGGCCCACTAATGAAAAACTGTTTTTT
.	TRBV4-3	.	TRBJ1-6	CASSQGPYNSPLHF	TGCGCCAGCAGCCAGGGGCCCTACAATTCACCCCTCCACTTT
.	TRBV4-3	.	TRBJ2-3	CASSQKTRLDTQYF	TGCGCCAGCAGCCAAAAGACTAGGTTAGATACGCAGTATTTT
TRBD1	TRBV7-8	.	TRBJ1-6	CASSFIRQGDSPLHF	TGTGCCAGCAGCTTCATAAGACAGGGTGATTCACCCCTCCACTTT
.	TRBV2	.	TRBJ1-1	CASRRDLSEAFF	TGTGCCAGCAGGAGGGATTTGTCTGAAGCTTTCTTT
TRBD1	TRBV6-2/TRBV6-3	.	TRBJ1-5	CASSYSIRGGDQPQHF	TGTGCCAGCAGTTACTCGATAAGAGGGGGCGATCAGCCCCAGCATTTT
.	TRBV4-3	.	TRBJ2-7	CASSPGSYREQYF	TGCGCCAGCAGCCCCGGGAGCTATAGGGAGCAGTACTTC
TRBD1	TRBV3-1/TRBV3-2	.	TRBJ1-2	CASSQEPRDRGRAYGYTF	TGTGCCAGCAGCCAAGAGCCCCGGGACAGGGGGCGCGCCTATGGCTACACCTTC
.	TRBV6-6	.	TRBJ1-3	CASSYSITGSGNTIYF	TGTGCCAGCAGTTACTCGATAACGGGCTCTGGAAACACCATATATTTT
.	TRBV6-5	.	TRBJ1-2	CASRLAQGANYGYTF	TGTGCCAGCAGGCTTGCACAGGGCGCTAACTATGGCTACACCTTC
.	TRBV5-1	.	TRBJ2-3	CASSSRPGGEDTQYF	TGCGCCAGCAGCTCCAGACCGGGCGGGGAAGATACGCAGTATTTT
TRBD2	TRBV7-6	.	TRBJ2-1	CASSSSGGATGEQFF	TGTGCCAGCAGCTCTAGCGGGGGTGCTACTGGGGAGCAGTTCTTC
TRBD2	TRBV7-2	.	TRBJ2-5	CASSQERGRETQYF	TGTGCCAGCAGCCAAGAGCGGGGGCGGGAGACCCAGTACTTC
TRBD1	TRBV2	.	TRBJ1-2	CASRVDRDGYTF	TGTGCCAGCAGAGTAGACAGGGACGGCTACACCTTC
TRBD2	TRBV20-1	.	TRBJ2-2	CSASRGGATTGELFF	TGCAGTGCTAGTCGCGGGGGGGCCACCACCGGGGAGCTGTTTTTT
.	TRBV11-3	.	TRBJ1-2	CASSLNNGGNYTF	TGTGCCAGCAGCTTAAACAACGGGGGGAACTACACCTTC
TRBD1	TRBV2	.	TRBJ1-3	CASSARPGQRGNTIYF	TGTGCCAGCAGTGCACGGCCGGGACAGAGAGGAAACACCATATATTTT
TRBD2	TRBV7-7	.	TRBJ2-1	CASSVGGSSYNEQFF	TGTGCCAGCAGCGTCGGGGGGTCCTCCTACAATGAGCAGTTCTTC
TRBD2	TRBV7-9	.	TRBJ2-3	CASSGGSTDTQYF	TGTGCCTCCTCGGGGGGTAGCACAGATACGCAGTATTTT
.	TRBV3-1/TRBV3-2	.	TRBJ1-2	CASSTGKTNYGYTF	TGTGCCAGCTCTACGGGGAAGACTAACTATGGCTACACCTTC
TRBD1	TRBV15	once	TRBJ2-2	CATSRARGSETGELFF	TGTGCCACCAGCAGAGCCAGGGGGTCGGAAACCGGGGAGCTGTTTTTT
TRBD1	TRBV18	.	TRBJ1-6	CASSRTTGGDSPLHF	TGTGCCAGCTCACGGACGACAGGGGGAGATTCACCCCTCCACTTT
.	TRBV6-5	once	TRBJ2-1	CASSHRDNPWDEQFF	TGTGCCAGCAGTCACCGGGACAACCCCTGGGATGAGCAGTTCTTC
TRBD1	TRBV6-5	.	TRBJ2-7	CASSSLSTGGEQYF	TGTGCCAGCAGTAGTTTAAGCACAGGGGGCGAGCAGTACTTC
.	TRBV4-1	.	TRBJ1-4	CASSPRGLTNEKLFF	TGCGCCAGCAGCCCCCGGGGGTTAACTAATGAAAAACTGTTTTTT
TRBD2	TRBV5-1	.	TRBJ2-2	CASSFVFGTSGGVNTGELFF	TGCGCCAGCAGCTTTGTTTTTGGGACTAGCGGGGGGGTCAACACCGGGGAGCTGTTTTTT
.	TRBV27	.	TRBJ2-2	CASPGTSNTGELFF	TGTGCCAGCCCCGGGACATCGAACACCGGGGAGCTGTTTTTT
.	TRBV10-3	.	TRBJ2-2	CAISAQTNTGELFF	TGTGCCATCAGTGCACAGACGAACACCGGGGAGCTGTTTTTT
.	TRBV5-5	.	TRBJ1-5	CASSLANANQPQHF	TGTGCCAGCAGCTTGGCCAATGCGAATCAGCCCCAGCATTTT
TRBD1	TRBV20-1	.	TRBJ1-2	CSASPGGGYTF	TGCAGTGCTAGCCCAGGGGGTGGCTACACCTTC
.	TRBV6-5	once	TRBJ1-5	CASTGSLNQPQHF	TGTGCCAGCACTGGCAGTCTTAATCAGCCCCAGCATTTT
.	TRBV2	.	TRBJ2-3	CASYKGGGGTDTQYF	TGTGCCAGCTACAAGGGTGGCGGGGGCACAGATACGCAGTATTTT
.	TRBV12-5	.	TRBJ2-3	CASGLTDTQYF	TGTGCTAGTGGTCTCACAGATACGCAGTATTTT
.	TRBV2	few	TRBJ1-5	CASSDSGRGQPQHF	TGTGCCAGCAGTGACTCAGGTCGGGGTCAGCCCCAGCATTTT
TRBD1	TRBV7-8	.	TRBJ1-5	CASSQSDRDQPQHF	TGTGCCAGCAGCCAATCGGACAGGGACCAGCCCCAGCATTTT
.	TRBV2	.	TRBJ1-3	CASNVDRTGNTIYF	TGTGCCAGCAACGTGGACAGAACTGGAAACACCATATATTTT
TRBD2	TRBV19	.	TRBJ2-5	CASSAASGGQETQYF	TGTGCCAGTAGTGCCGCTAGCGGAGGGCAAGAGACCCAGTACTTC
.	TRBV28	.	TRBJ2-2	CASSTQGWNTGELFF	TGTGCCAGCAGTACCCAGGGTTGGAACACCGGGGAGCTGTTTTTT
.	TRBV18	.	TRBJ1-1	CASSFQGGTEAFF	TGTGCCAGCTCATTCCAGGGTGGGACTGAAGCTTTCTTT
TRBD1	TRBV5-6	.	TRBJ1-1	CASSGGLQGFGEAFF	TGTGCCAGCAGCGGAGGGTTACAGGGGTTTGGGGAAGCTTTCTTT
TRBD1	TRBV15	.	TRBJ1-2	CATRGQSNYGYTF	TGTGCCACGCGGGGACAGTCTAACTATGGCTACACCTTC
.	TRBV29-1	.	TRBJ1-2	CSVVRGKDGYTF	TGCAGCGTTGTACGGGGAAAGGATGGCTACACCTTC